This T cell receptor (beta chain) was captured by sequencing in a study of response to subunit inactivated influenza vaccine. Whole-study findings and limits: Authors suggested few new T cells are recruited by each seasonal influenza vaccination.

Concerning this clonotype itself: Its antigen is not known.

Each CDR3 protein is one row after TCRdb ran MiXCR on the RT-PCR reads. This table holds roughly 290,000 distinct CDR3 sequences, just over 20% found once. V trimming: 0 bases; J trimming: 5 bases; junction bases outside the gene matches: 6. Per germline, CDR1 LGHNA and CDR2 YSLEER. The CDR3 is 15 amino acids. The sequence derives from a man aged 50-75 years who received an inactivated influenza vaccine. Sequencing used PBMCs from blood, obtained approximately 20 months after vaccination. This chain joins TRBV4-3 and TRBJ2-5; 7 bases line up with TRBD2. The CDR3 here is CASSQDQGLQETQYF. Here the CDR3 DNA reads TGCGCCAGCAGCCAAGATCAGGGACTACAGGAGACCCAGTACTTC.